This entry is about one T cell receptor (beta chain). Its antigen remains undetermined. It has no much larger one-base neighbor in the sample; base qualities were not kept. The entry originates in a study of T cell changes during pregnancy in multiple sclerosis (dated by TCRdb to about 2019). Concerning the study at large: The study examined how the T cell repertoire changed over the course of pregnancy in women with multiple sclerosis.

Trimming at the junction amounts to 0 bases on V and 6 bases on J, and the germline ends lie 21 bases apart. CDR1 and CDR2 were assigned from the germline V gene as MGHRA and YSYEKL. From its cysteine to its phenylalanine, the CDR3 spans 18 amino acids. Only CDR3 DNA is held: 54 bases, read in frame from base 1. The library was prepared using the immunoSEQ multiplex PCR assay. In its TCRdb copy, this immuneACCESS table keeps in-frame sequences only and misses some clones. Where compared with another copy, unresolved V genes explain less than half of these, and the others have no known cause. The sample includes roughly 79,000 clones, with 90% to 95% observed a single time. Clones ranked in the top ten supply around 0.45% of the sample.

The sequence derives from a female donor with multiple sclerosis, enrolled in a pregnancy study. This specimen was CD4+ T cells from peripheral blood mononuclear cells, taken before pregnancy. The chain is made from TRBV4-1 and TRBJ1-5; confidence is insufficient to name the D gene. The nucleotides read TGCGCCAGCAGCCAAGATCTACGAGGCAGTAGGCCGATTCAGCCCCAGCATTTT. The resulting protein is CASSQDLRGSRPIQPQHF.